This entry is about one T cell receptor (beta chain). Germline-derived CDR1 and CDR2 are SGHAT and FQNNGV. The CDR3 extends over 12 amino acids. Trimming left V 5 bases short and J 1 base short, with 6 bases between. The repertoire was sequenced with immunoSEQ multiplex PCR; TCRdb's copy has only in-frame clones and lacks some. The table lists 210,000 or so clones, around 89% of them singletons. These data are taken from a study of blood T cell repertoires in COVID-19. Sequencing was carried out using peripheral blood. The rearrangement joins TRBV11-2 to TRBJ2-7; no firm D call. This sequence originates from a man in his forties or fifties with acute or convalescent COVID-19. Here the CDR3 DNA reads TGTGCCAGCAGCCCCCCATCCTACGAGCAGTACTTC. This sequence encodes CASSPPSYEQYF.